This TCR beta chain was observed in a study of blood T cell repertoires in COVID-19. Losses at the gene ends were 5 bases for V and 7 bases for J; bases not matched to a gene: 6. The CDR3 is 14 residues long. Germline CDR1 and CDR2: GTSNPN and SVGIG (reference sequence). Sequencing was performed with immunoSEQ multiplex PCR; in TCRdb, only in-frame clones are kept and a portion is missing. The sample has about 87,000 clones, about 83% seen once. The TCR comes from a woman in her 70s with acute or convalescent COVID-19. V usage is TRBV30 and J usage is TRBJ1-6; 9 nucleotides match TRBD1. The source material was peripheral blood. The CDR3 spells CAWDPGQGNSPLHF. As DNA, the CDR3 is TGTGCCTGGGACCCGGGACAGGGAAATTCACCCCTCCACTTT.